The 28 T cell receptor beta chains given below trace back to one sample, sequenced in a study of T cell repertoires in aging, cancer and after chemotherapy. TCR beta rearrangements were amplified from peripheral blood genomic DNA. Multiplex touch-down PCR with TRB-A/B primers amplified rearranged V-D-J TRB sequences. MiXCR, applied by TCRdb to the multiplex PCR reads, yields one record per CDR3 protein. The sample yields some 5,300 distinct CDR3 sequences, roughly 30% seen once. Sequenced input: blood. The receptors stem from a human donor in good health.

The rearrangement links TRBV6-4 to TRBJ2-3, with D unresolved. The CDR3 length is 17 residues. Germline-derived CDR1 and CDR2 are MRHNA and SNTAGT. Trimming took off 6 bases at V and 9 bases at J, with 28 bases between the two ends. In DNA, the CDR3 is TGTGCCAGCAGCCCTGGTGGAAACAGTGGGTTGTCGGCAACGCAGTATTTT. Translated: CASSPGGNSGLSATQYF.

By sample fraction, this clonotype is medium-sized. The J gene is TRBJ2-5, the V gene TRBV30, with D perhaps given as TRBD1 or TRBD2 (6 bases each). Germline V CDR1 and CDR2: GTSNPN, SVGIG (reference sequence). The V gene lost 5 bases and the J gene lost 4 bases, with 14 bases spanning the gap. The CDR3 runs 13 residues. CDR3 DNA sequence: TGTGCCTGGGGAGTAGGGGGAGGAGAGACCCAGTACTTC. Translation: CAWGVGGGETQYF.

This chain uses TRBV10-3 with TRBJ2-3; the D gene is possibly TRBD2 (5 bases). The CDR3 sequence is 15 residues long. The V end was cut by 2 bases, the J end by 0 bases, with 9 bases between. Germline V gene sequence: CDR1 ENHRY, CDR2 SYGVKD. The CDR3 DNA follows: TGTGCCATCAGTGAGGGACTGGTTAGCACAGATACGCAGTATTTT. This sequence encodes CAISEGLVSTDTQYF.

J is TRBJ2-7 and V is TRBV6-2 or TRBV6-3, with D perhaps matching TRBD1 (5 bases). Germline CDR1 MNHEY, CDR2 SVGEGT. This CDR3 spans 12 amino acids. V gave up 4 bases and J gave up 5 bases, with 9 bases separating them. This chain's CDR3 is CASSSRVHEQYF. CDR3 DNA sequence: TGTGCCAGCAGTTCCAGGGTCCACGAGCAGTACTTC.

V usage is TRBV5-6 and J usage is TRBJ1-1, with D unresolved. Trimming took off 4 bases at V and 4 bases at J, with 11 bases between the two ends. The germline V gene encodes CDR1 SGHDT and CDR2 YYEEEE. The CDR3 spans 13 residues. The CDR3 is CASSPVGFTEAFF. The CDR3 region has the DNA TGTGCCAGCAGCCCCGTCGGGTTCACTGAAGCTTTCTTT.

V and J are TRBV6-5 and TRBJ2-5, with D possibly TRBD1 on 6 matching bases. The CDR3 extends over 13 amino acids. Deletions cut 4 bases from V and 2 bases from J, with 8 bases between. Germline V gene data show CDR1 as MNHEY and CDR2 as SVGAGI. The DNA of the CDR3 is TGTGCCAGCAGTTCCGACAGGCAAGAGACCCAGTACTTC. The encoded protein is CASSSDRQETQYF.

The CDR3 loop is CASSLAGSGRGRETQYF. CDR3 sequence (DNA): TGTGCCAGCAGCTTGGCGGGTAGCGGGAGGGGGCGAGAGACCCAGTACTTC. V and J are TRBV5-4 and TRBJ2-5, with 11 bases aligning to TRBD2. V trimming: 0 bases; J trimming: 4 bases; junction bases outside the gene matches: 8. Germline-derived CDR1 and CDR2 are SGHNT and YYREEE (reference sequence). The CDR3 sequence is 17 residues long.

The CDR3 DNA is TGTGCCATCAGGGGGGGAGGTCGCACAGATACGCAGTATTTT. It codes for CAIRGGGRTDTQYF. This chain links TRBV10-3 with TRBJ2-3, with TRBD2 as a possible D gene (6 bases). Germline V lookup: CDR1 ENHRY, CDR2 SYGVKD. V was trimmed by 6 bases and J by 1 base, leaving 11 bases between them. The CDR3 is 14 amino acids.

The rearrangement uses TRBV19 and TRBJ1-2; D is unresolved. CDR1 is LNHDA and CDR2 is SQIVND in the germline V gene (reference sequence). The CDR3 loop spans 15 amino acids. V was cut by 2 bases and J by 4 bases, with 14 bases left in between. DNA of the CDR3: TGTGCCAGTAGTATAAGAGAATCATCCAGCTATGGCTACACCTTC. Its translation is CASSIRESSSYGYTF.

The V call is TRBV10-3, the J call TRBJ2-7, with unresolved D. The CDR3 length is 15 residues. Germline values: CDR1 ENHRY, CDR2 SYGVKD. Deletions cut 0 bases from V and 7 bases from J, with 16 bases between. CDR3 coding DNA: TGTGCCATCAGTGAGTCGAAAGTTCCCCAAGGGGAGCAGTACTTC. This sequence encodes CAISESKVPQGEQYF.

The chain is built from TRBV6-2 or TRBV6-3 and TRBJ2-5; D ambiguous. Trimming took off 6 bases at V and 5 bases at J, with 19 bases between the two ends. Germline V lookup: CDR1 MNHEY, CDR2 SVGEGT. There are 15 residues in the CDR3. The CDR3 bases are TGTGCCAGCAGCCCCCGACAACTGGATGAGGAGACCCAGTACTTC. This encodes CASSPRQLDEETQYF.

Relative to its sample, this clonotype is medium-sized. The rearrangement joins TRBV6-5 to TRBJ2-1, with TRBD1 matching over 10 bases. This CDR3 is 14 amino acids long. Per the germline V gene, CDR1 is MNHEY and CDR2 is SVGAGI. J gave up 6 bases and V 5 bases, and 4 bases lay outside the gene matches. The CDR3 reads CASSQGQGVNEQFF. The CDR3 DNA reads TGTGCCAGCAGTCAAGGACAGGGGGTCAATGAGCAGTTCTTC.

The chain couples TRBV18 to TRBJ1-2; TRBD1 matches 9 bases. The CDR3 sequence is 16 residues long. The V gene end was trimmed by 3 bases and the J gene end by 6 bases; junction bases not matched to a gene: 11. Germline-derived CDR1 and CDR2 are KGHSH and LQKENI. CDR3 nucleotide sequence: TGTGCCAGCTCACCCCCGTCCCGGGACAGGGTGGATGGCTACACCTTC. Translation: CASSPPSRDRVDGYTF.

V gene TRBV19 combines with J gene TRBJ2-2; 9 nucleotides agree with TRBD1. The germline V gene encodes CDR1 LNHDA and CDR2 SQIVND (reference sequence). After removal of 4 bases from V and 7 bases from J, the junction contained 7 bases not matched to a gene. The CDR3 contains 15 residues. CDR3 sequence reads: CASSTGQGFFGELFF. DNA for the CDR3: TGTGCCAGTAGTACGGGACAGGGTTTTTTCGGGGAGCTGTTTTTT.

The chain couples TRBV5-4 to TRBJ2-1; the D gene is possibly TRBD2 (5 bases). V was pared by 4 bases and J by 12 bases, with 23 bases between. CDR3 length: 15 residues. CDR1 and CDR2 from the germline V gene are SGHNT and YYREEE (reference sequence). For the CDR3, the DNA is TGTGCCAGCAGCCACTCGGGGTTCCCGAGAGGGATGCAGTTCTTC. Translating gives CASSHSGFPRGMQFF.

Sample share makes this clonotype medium-sized (0.01 to 0.1%). The J gene is TRBJ2-2, the V gene TRBV18; 7 bases map to TRBD1. The CDR3 has 16 residues. CDR1 and CDR2 (germline): KGHSH, LQKENI. J was trimmed by 0 bases and V by 3 bases; bases with no gene match: 4. The CDR3 DNA is TGTGCCAGCTCACCCGGGACAGCCTCGAACACCGGGGAGCTGTTTTTT. It specifies CASSPGTASNTGELFF.

V gene TRBV6-1 combines with J gene TRBJ2-7; D is ambiguous. This CDR3 is built from 16 residues. V lost 5 bases to trimming and J lost 7 bases, with 24 bases between them. In germline, CDR1 is MNHNS, CDR2 SASEGT. The chain's CDR3 is CASSYTALAPRWEQYF. The CDR3 DNA follows: TGTGCCAGCAGTTACACGGCCCTGGCCCCTAGGTGGGAGCAGTACTTC.

The chain recombines TRBV30 with TRBJ2-7; D is perhaps TRBD1 (5 bases). Deletions cut 3 bases from V and 5 bases from J, with 14 bases between. Germline V lookup: CDR1 GTSNPN, CDR2 SVGIG (reference sequence). The CDR3 spans 13 residues. CDR3 amino acids: CAWSPQTVNEQYF. The CDR3 DNA reads TGTGCCTGGAGCCCCCAGACAGTGAACGAGCAGTACTTC.

The V and J genes are TRBV27 and TRBJ1-2; no definite D call. Per germline, CDR1 MNHEY and CDR2 SMNVEV (reference sequence). This CDR3 contains 16 residues. The germline V and J ends were trimmed by 8 bases and 5 bases, with 24 bases remaining between them. The CDR3 coding sequence is TGTGCCAGCGCACCATGGGATACAGTCGGCGTTTATGGCTACACCTTC. This gives the protein CASAPWDTVGVYGYTF.

In its sample, this clonotype was seen a few times. This rearrangement joins TRBV24-1 to TRBJ2-3, with TRBD2 identical over 10 bases. This CDR3 is built from 19 residues. Germline trimming cut 2 bases from V and 6 bases from J; bases unmatched to any gene: 16. The germline V gene encodes CDR1 KGHDR and CDR2 SFDVKD. CDR3: CATSDSTPTSGSSRDTQYF. The CDR3 DNA follows: TGTGCCACCAGTGATTCCACCCCGACTAGCGGGTCCTCACGGGATACGCAGTATTTT.

V and J are TRBV5-1 and TRBJ2-7, with 9 positions matching TRBD1. The CDR3 covers 15 residues. Germline-derived CDR1 and CDR2 are SGHRS and YFSETQ. V lost 5 bases, J lost 5 bases, and 11 bases stayed unmatched. The CDR3 DNA reads TGCGCCAGCAGTTTAGCCGGGACAGGGCCTAACGAGCAGTACTTC. Its protein product is CASSLAGTGPNEQYF.

Note on this clonotype: The junction shows a germline mismatch at one end, possibly a read error. The chain employs TRBV6-5 and TRBJ1-2, with TRBD1 matching 7 bases. The germline V gene has CDR1 MNHEY and CDR2 SVGAGI. This CDR3 spans 16 amino acids. The CDR3 is CASSLTRDSANYDYTF. CDR3 in DNA: TGTGCCAGCAGTTTGACCAGGGACAGCGCTAACTATGACTACACCTTC.

This sequence joins TRBV12-3 or TRBV12-4 and TRBJ2-2; 10 bases line up with TRBD2. The CDR3 is 18 residues long. V gave up 3 bases and J gave up 0 bases; unmatched junction bases: 7. Here the CDR3 reads CASSLLLAGVSNTGELFF. CDR3 nucleotides: TGTGCCAGCAGTTTGTTGCTAGCGGGGGTTTCGAACACCGGGGAGCTGTTTTTT.

V is TRBV6-1 and J is TRBJ1-6; 9 bases align to TRBD1. The CDR3 contains 15 residues. CDR1 and CDR2 (germline): MNHNS, SASEGT. Trimming at V came to 0 bases and at J to 7 bases, leaving 1 base not matched to a gene. This chain's CDR3 is CASSEAGQGNSPLHF. The CDR3 coding sequence is TGTGCCAGCAGTGAAGCTGGACAGGGGAATTCACCCCTCCACTTT.

This clonotype is categorized as medium-sized. The genes are TRBV6-2 or TRBV6-3 and TRBJ1-5, with a tentative D call TRBD1 (5 bases). Trimming took 0 bases from V and 7 from J, leaving 10 bases between them. The CDR3 extends over 14 amino acids. Germline V gives CDR1 MNHEY, CDR2 SVGEGT. The CDR3 DNA follows: TGTGCCAGCAGTTACTCATCGGACATACAGCCCCAGCATTTT. Encoded protein: CASSYSSDIQPQHF.

J is TRBJ2-1 and V is TRBV5-4, with TRBD1 matching over 9 bases. The CDR3 extends over 15 amino acids. Germline V CDR1 and CDR2: SGHNT, YYREEE (reference sequence). The V segment lost 4 bases and the J segment 5 bases; nucleotides outside the gene matches: 7. CDR3 nucleotides: TGTGCCAGCAGCCATCCGGGACAGGGCCACAATGAGCAGTTCTTC. Protein: CASSHPGQGHNEQFF.

V gene TRBV7-9 combines with J gene TRBJ2-7; TRBD1 aligns across 10 bases. This CDR3 comprises 14 residues. The junction had 4 bases not matched to a gene; V was cut back by 2 bases and J by 6 bases. Per the germline V gene, CDR1 is SEHNR and CDR2 is FQNEAQ (reference sequence). The CDR3 nucleotides read TGTGCCAGCAGCTTAAGGGGACAGGGGAGCGAGCAGTACTTC. Its translation is CASSLRGQGSEQYF.

This clonotype is labeled medium-sized. The chain is built from TRBV10-3 and TRBJ2-1; the match to TRBD2 covers 7 bases. Germline lookup yields CDR1 ENHRY and CDR2 SYGVKD. This CDR3 is built from 14 residues. The V and J ends lost 2 bases and 11 bases, in that order; junction bases with no gene match: 9. The CDR3 sequence: CAISEERGEGKQFF. CDR3 DNA: TGTGCCATCAGTGAGGAGCGGGGAGAGGGTAAGCAGTTCTTC.